The subject of this entry is one T cell receptor (beta chain). What it binds is not known. Germline V gene data show CDR1 as MDHEN and CDR2 as SYDVKM. There are 15 residues in the CDR3. The V and J ends lost 5 bases and 6 bases, in that order; junction bases with no gene match: 9. Amplification of TCR beta CDR3 regions was performed using RNA transcripts as template. The study used the HTBI primer set for a first-round RT-PCR of the TCR CDR3. TCRdb reprocessed the multiplex PCR reads via MiXCR and lists one record per CDR3 protein. Of a few hundred thousand distinct CDR3 sequences listed, about 16% are singletons. Diagnosing involved the use of clinical symptoms, serum thyroxine and TRAb, thyroid ultrasound and orbital computed tomography. About 10 ml fresh peripheral blood yielded the PBMCs. The sample belongs to a study of T cells in Graves' hyperthyroidism and ophthalmopathy. Overall study findings and caveats: Appearing also in blood were most of the thyroid clonotypes expanded above 0.001.

This receptor was identified in a woman in her 30s with Graves' ophthalmopathy. The chain employs TRBV28 and TRBJ1-5; 8 positions match TRBD1. Sequenced material: blood. The CDR3 DNA is TGTGCCAGCAGTCAAGGTCGGACAGGGATTCAGCCCCAGCATTTT. Its protein is CASSQGRTGIQPQHF. The whole variable domain, filled in from reference TRBV28 and TRBJ1-5, reads DVKVTQSSRYLVKRTGEKVFLECVQDMDHENMFWYRQDPGLGLRLIYFSYDVKMKEKGDIPEGYSVSREKKERFSLILESASTNQTSMYLCASSQGRTGIQPQHFGDGTRLSIL.